This T cell receptor (beta chain) was profiled in a study of T cells in Graves' hyperthyroidism and ophthalmopathy. TCR beta CDR3 sequences were amplified from RNA transcripts. In the first-round RT-PCR of the TCR CDR3, the HTBI primer set was used. TCRdb reprocessed the multiplex PCR reads via MiXCR and lists one record per CDR3 protein. Of roughly 420,000 distinct CDR3 sequences detected, around 16% appear once; the ten largest clones hold approximately 14%. A note on this clonotype: This sequence may be a read error, since a much larger clone differs from it by one base.

V gave up 6 bases and J gave up 1 base, with 12 bases separating them. CDR3 size: 14 residues. Germline CDR1 reads KGHSH; CDR2 reads LQKENI. The chain couples TRBV18 to TRBJ1-1; possibly TRBD1 for D (6 bases). This clonotype was obtained from a woman under 30 with Graves' hyperthyroidism. The sample consisted of blood. This chain's CDR3 is CASSRRGQNTEAFF. The CDR3 DNA sequence: TGTGCCAGCTCCCGACGGGGACAGAACACTGAAGCTTTCTTT.